This TCR beta chain is from a study of cytomegalovirus exposure and HLA in healthy donors. Background on the study: The roughly 120 million unique TCR beta sequences, from roughly 170 million T cells, were found by an earlier analysis. Study-level findings and limits: The likely explanation for a cluster of highly shared sequence variants was sequencing artifact. A list of approximately 160 TCR beta chains associated with cytomegalovirus was given.

In regard to this clone: Its antigen is unknown.

Germline trimming cut 8 bases from V and 9 bases from J; bases unmatched to any gene: 10. Germline V gene sequence: CDR1 SGHTA, CDR2 FQGTGA. The CDR3 loop spans 13 amino acids. The PCR employed 60 Vbeta primers together with 13 Jbeta primers. Sequenced by immunoSEQ multiplex PCR; TCRdb stores in-frame clones only, minus some. Altogether tens of thousands of clones are present, over 65% being singletons, with the ten largest covering more than 8.5%. This clonotype was obtained from a man in his forties in good health and CMV-seropositive. What was sequenced was PBMCs. The rearrangement links TRBV7-3 to TRBJ2-1, with 7 bases that match TRBD1. The CDR3 bases are TGTGCCAGCGCAGAGGGGGCCGCGGGTGAGCAGTTCTTC. Translated: CASAEGAAGEQFF.